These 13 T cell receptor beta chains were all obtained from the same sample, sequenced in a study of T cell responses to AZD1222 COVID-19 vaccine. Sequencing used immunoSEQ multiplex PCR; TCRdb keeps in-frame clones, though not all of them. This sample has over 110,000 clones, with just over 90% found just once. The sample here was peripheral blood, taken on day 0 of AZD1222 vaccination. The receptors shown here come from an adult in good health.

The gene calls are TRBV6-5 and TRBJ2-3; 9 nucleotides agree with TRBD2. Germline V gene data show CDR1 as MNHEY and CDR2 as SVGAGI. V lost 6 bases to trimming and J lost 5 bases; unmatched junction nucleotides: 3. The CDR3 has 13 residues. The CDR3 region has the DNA TGTGCCAGCAGACTTAGCGGGGGAGATACGCAGTATTTT. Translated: CASRLSGGDTQYF.

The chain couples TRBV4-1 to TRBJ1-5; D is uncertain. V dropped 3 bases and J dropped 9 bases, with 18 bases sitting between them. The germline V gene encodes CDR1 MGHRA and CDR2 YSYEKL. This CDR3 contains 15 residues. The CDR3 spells CASSHETVGVRPQHF. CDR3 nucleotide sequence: TGCGCCAGCAGCCACGAGACGGTAGGTGTTCGGCCCCAGCATTTT.

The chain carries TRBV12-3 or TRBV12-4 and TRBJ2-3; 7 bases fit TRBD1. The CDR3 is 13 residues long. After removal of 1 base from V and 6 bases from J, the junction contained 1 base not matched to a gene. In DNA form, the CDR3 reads TGTGCCAGCAGTTTAGAGGGGGCGGATACGCAGTATTTT. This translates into CASSLEGADTQYF.

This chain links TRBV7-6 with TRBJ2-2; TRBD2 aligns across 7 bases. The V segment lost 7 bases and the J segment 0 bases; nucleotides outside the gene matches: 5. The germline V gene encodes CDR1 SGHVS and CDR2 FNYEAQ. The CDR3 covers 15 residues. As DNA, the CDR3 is TGTGCCAGCAAAGAAACTAGCGCGAACACCGGGGAGCTGTTTTTT. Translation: CASKETSANTGELFF.

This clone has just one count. CDR3 loop: CASSLGLIGGSPLHF. Written as DNA, the CDR3 is TGTGCCAGCAGCTTAGGCCTGATTGGGGGCTCACCCCTCCACTTT. The chain uses TRBV13 and TRBJ1-6, with D possibly being TRBD1 (6 bases). The germline V gene has CDR1 PRHDT and CDR2 FYEKMQ (reference sequence). The germline V and J ends were trimmed by 0 bases and 10 bases, with 13 bases remaining between them. The CDR3 has 15 residues.

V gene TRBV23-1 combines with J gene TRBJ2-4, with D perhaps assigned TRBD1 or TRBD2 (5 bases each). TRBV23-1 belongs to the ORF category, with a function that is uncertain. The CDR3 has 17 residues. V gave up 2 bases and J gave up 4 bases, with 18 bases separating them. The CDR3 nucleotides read TGCGCCAGCAGTCAACCTCTAAGGGGCGGGCGTAAAAACATTCAGTACTTC. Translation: CASSQPLRGGRKNIQYF.

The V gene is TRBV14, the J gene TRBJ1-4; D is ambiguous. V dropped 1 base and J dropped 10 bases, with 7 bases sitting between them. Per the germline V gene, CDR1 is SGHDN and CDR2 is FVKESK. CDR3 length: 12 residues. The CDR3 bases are TGTGCCAGCAGCCAAGCCGCGGCAAAACTGTTTTTT. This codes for CASSQAAAKLFF.

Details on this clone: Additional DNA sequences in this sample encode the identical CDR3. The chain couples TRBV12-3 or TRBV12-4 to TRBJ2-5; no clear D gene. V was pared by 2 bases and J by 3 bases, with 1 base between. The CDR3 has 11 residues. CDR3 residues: CASSLKETQYF. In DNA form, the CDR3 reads TGTGCCAGCAGTTTAAAAGAGACCCAGTACTTC.

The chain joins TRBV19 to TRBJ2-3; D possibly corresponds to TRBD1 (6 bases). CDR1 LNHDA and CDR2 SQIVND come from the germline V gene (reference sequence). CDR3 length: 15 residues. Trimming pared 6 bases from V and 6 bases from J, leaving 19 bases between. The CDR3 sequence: CASSLGQEIGDTQYF. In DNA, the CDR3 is TGTGCCAGTAGCCTGGGACAAGAAATTGGGGATACGCAGTATTTT.

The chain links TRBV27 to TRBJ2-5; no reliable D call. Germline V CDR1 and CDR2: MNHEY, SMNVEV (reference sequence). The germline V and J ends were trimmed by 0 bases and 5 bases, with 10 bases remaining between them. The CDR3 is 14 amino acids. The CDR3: CASSLSVPWETQYF. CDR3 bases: TGTGCCAGCAGTTTATCGGTGCCTTGGGAGACCCAGTACTTC.

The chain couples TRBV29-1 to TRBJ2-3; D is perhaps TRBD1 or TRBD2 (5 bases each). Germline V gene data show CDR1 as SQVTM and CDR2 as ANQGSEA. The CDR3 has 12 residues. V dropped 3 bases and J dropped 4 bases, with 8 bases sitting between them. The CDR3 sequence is CSVEQGADTQYF. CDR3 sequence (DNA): TGCAGCGTTGAGCAGGGAGCAGATACGCAGTATTTT.

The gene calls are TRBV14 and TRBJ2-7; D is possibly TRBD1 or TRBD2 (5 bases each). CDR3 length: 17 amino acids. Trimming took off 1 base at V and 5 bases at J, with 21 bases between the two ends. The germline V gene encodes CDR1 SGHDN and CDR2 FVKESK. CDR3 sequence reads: CASSQGRGSGTFHEQYF. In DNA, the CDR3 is TGTGCCAGCAGCCAAGGGAGAGGATCCGGGACGTTCCACGAGCAGTACTTC. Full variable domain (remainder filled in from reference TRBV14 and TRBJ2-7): EAGVTQFPSHSVIEKGQTVTLRCDPISGHDNLYWYRRVMGKEIKFLLHFVKESKQDESGMPNNRFLAERTGGTYSTLKVQPAELEDSGVYFCASSQGRGSGTFHEQYFGPGTRLTVT.

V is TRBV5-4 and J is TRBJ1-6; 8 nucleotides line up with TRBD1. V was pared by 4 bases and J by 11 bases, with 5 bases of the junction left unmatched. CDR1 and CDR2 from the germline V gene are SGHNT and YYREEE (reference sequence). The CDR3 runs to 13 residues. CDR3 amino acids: CASSPPGGTPLHF. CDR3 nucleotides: TGTGCCAGCAGCCCCCCAGGGGGCACACCCCTCCACTTT.